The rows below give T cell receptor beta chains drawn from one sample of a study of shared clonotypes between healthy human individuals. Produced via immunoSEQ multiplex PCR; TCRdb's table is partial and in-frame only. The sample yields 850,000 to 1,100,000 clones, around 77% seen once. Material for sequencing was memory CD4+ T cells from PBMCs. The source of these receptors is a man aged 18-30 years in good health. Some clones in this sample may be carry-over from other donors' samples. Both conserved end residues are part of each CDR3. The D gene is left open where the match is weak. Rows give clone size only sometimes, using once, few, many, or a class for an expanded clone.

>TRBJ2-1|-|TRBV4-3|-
TGCGCCAGCAGCCAAGAATACGGGAGCAATGAGCAGTTCTTC
CASSQEYGSNEQFF
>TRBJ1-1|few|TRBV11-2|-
TGTGCCAGCAGCTTACAAAGGAACACTGAAGCTTTCTTT
CASSLQRNTEAFF
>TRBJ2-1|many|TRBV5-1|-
TGCGCCAGCAGCTTGGCCCTTGGGGGCTTCAATGAGCAGTTCTTC
CASSLALGGFNEQFF
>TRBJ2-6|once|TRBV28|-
TGTGCCAGCAGTACTCATGGGGATGGGGCCAACGTCCTGACTTTC
CASSTHGDGANVLTF
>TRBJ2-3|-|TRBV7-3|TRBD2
TGTGCCAGCAGCTCCCGCGGGAGGGGACCTAGCACAGATACGCAGTATTTT
CASSSRGRGPSTDTQYF
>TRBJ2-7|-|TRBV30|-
TGTGCCTGGAGTCGGGGTGGTCCCGTGGAGCCCGCCTACGAGCAGTACTTC
CAWSRGGPVEPAYEQYF
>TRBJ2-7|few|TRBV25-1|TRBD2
TGTGCCAGCAGTGAGCCGGGACTAGCGGGAGTCCACGAGCAGTACTTC
CASSEPGLAGVHEQYF
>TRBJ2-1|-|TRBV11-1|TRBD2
TGTGCCAGCAGCTTAGTCGGGACTAGCGCGGGGTATGAGCAGTTCTTC
CASSLVGTSAGYEQFF
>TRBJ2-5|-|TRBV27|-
TGTGCCAGCAGTTTAGACCCCCGGGTCCCCTGGGAGACCCAGTACTTC
CASSLDPRVPWETQYF
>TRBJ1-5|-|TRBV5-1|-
TGCGCCAGCAGCTTAACCGGCGAAAGCAATCAGCCCCAGCATTTT
CASSLTGESNQPQHF
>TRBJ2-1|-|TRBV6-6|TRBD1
TGTGCCAGCAGTCGGAGACAGGGGGCTAACAATGAGCAGTTCTTC
CASSRRQGANNEQFF
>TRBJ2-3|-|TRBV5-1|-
TGCGCCAGCAGCTTGACAGGGCCAGATACGCAGTATTTT
CASSLTGPDTQYF
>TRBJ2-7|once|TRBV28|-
TGTGCCAGCACCCTGCCGGGGGGCGCTCAGAACGAGCAGTACTTC
CASTLPGGAQNEQYF
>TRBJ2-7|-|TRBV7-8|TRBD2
TGTGCCAGCAGCCCCGGGACTAGCGGGACGAGGAAGCAGTACTTC
CASSPGTSGTRKQYF
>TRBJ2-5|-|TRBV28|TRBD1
TGTGCCAGCAGTTTACAGGGGGAAGAGACCCAGTACTTC
CASSLQGEETQYF
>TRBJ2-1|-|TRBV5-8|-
TGTGCCAGCAGCCCTGCGGGACGGCTAAACAATGAGCAGTTCTTC
CASSPAGRLNNEQFF
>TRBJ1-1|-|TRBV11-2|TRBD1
TGTGCCAGCAGCTTAGATCCCACAGGGGGCTACATGAACACTGAAGCTTTCTTT
CASSLDPTGGYMNTEAFF
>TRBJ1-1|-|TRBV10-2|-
TGCGCCAGCAGTGTCCGGGACACACATGAAGCTTTCTTT
CASSVRDTHEAFF
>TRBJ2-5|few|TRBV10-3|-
TGTGCCATCAGTGAGTCGCGGGGTGGTGCGGGTCAAGAGACCCAGTACTTC
CAISESRGGAGQETQYF
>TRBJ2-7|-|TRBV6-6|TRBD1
TGTGCCAGCAGTTACACAGGGGGCTACGAGCAGTACTTC
CASSYTGGYEQYF
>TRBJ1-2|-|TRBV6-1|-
TGTGCCAGCAGCCCCGAGGGACCAACCTATGGCTACACCTTC
CASSPEGPTYGYTF
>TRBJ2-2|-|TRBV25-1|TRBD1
TGTGCCAGCAGTGGACCCAGGGGGATAGGCACCGGGGAGCTGTTTTTT
CASSGPRGIGTGELFF
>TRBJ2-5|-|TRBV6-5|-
TGTGCCAGCAGTTACTTGGCAGCGGCGTCGGGAGAGACCCAGTACTTC
CASSYLAAASGETQYF
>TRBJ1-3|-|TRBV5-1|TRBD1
TGCGCCAGCAGCCCCGACAGGGGTTGGAACACCATATATTTT
CASSPDRGWNTIYF
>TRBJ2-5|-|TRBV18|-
TGTGCCAGCACGATCTGGGGTCAAGAGACCCAGTACTTC
CASTIWGQETQYF
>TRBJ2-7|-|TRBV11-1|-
TGTGCCAGCAGCCACCGGGACCTTAGGGGATACGAGCAGTACTTC
CASSHRDLRGYEQYF
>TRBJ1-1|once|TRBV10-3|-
TGTGCCATCAGTGAGTCGAGGGCAGGCCCGAACACTGAAGCTTTCTTT
CAISESRAGPNTEAFF
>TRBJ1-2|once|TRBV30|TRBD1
TGTGCCTGGAGTGTACAAATTTGGACAGGCGGAGGCTACACCTTC
CAWSVQIWTGGGYTF
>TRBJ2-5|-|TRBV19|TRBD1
TGTGCCAGTAGTGACCCCCGGGACAGGGGGCAAGAGACCCAGTACTTC
CASSDPRDRGQETQYF
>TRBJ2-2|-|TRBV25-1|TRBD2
TGTGCCAGCAGTCGCGGGAGGGACACCGGGGAGCTGTTTTTT
CASSRGRDTGELFF
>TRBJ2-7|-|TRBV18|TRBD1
TGTGCCAGCTCACCAGGGACAGGGGGCGAGCAGTACTTC
CASSPGTGGEQYF
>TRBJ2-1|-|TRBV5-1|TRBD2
TGCGCCAGCAGCTCGGCTAGCGGTTACAATGAGCAGTTCTTC
CASSSASGYNEQFF
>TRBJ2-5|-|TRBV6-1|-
TGTGCCAGCAGTGAAGCGCTTCGGGCAGGGGGAGGAGAGACCCAGTACTTC
CASSEALRAGGGETQYF
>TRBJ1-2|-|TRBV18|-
TGTGCCAGCTCACCGGGGGGGGGAGATGGCTACACCTTC
CASSPGGGDGYTF
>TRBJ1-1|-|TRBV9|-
TGTGCCAGCAGCGAGGACTGGGGCACTGAAGCTTTCTTT
CASSEDWGTEAFF
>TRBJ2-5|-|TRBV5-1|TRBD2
TGCGCCAGCAGCAGCGGACTAGCGGGAGGTAGTGGAGAGACCCAGTACTTC
CASSSGLAGGSGETQYF
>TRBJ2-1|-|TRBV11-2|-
TGTGCCAGCAGCTTAACGGCTGGAGCCTACAATGAGCAGTTCTTC
CASSLTAGAYNEQFF
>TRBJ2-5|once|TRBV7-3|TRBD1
TGTGCCAGCAGCACACAGGGGGCCGCGGAGACCCAGTACTTC
CASSTQGAAETQYF
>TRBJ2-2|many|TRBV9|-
TGTGCCAGCAGCGTAGGTCGGGGGGAGCTGTTTTTT
CASSVGRGELFF
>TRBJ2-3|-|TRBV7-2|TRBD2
TGTGCCAGCAGCTTAGCGTGGCTAGCGGGAGGAGGGGATACGCAGTATTTT
CASSLAWLAGGGDTQYF
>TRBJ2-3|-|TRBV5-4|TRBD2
TGTGCCAGCAGCTCTCCGGCGGCTAGCGGGAGGGATACGCAGTATTTT
CASSSPAASGRDTQYF
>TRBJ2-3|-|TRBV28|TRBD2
TGTGCCAGCAGTTTTGCGGGAGCCGGCGCAGATACGCAGTATTTT
CASSFAGAGADTQYF
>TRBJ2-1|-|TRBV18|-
TGTGCCAGCTCACAAGGACCGTATTCTTATGAGCAGTTCTTC
CASSQGPYSYEQFF
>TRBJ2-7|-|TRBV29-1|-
TGCAGCGTTGGTTTGGACTGGGAGAGTTACGAGCAGTACTTC
CSVGLDWESYEQYF
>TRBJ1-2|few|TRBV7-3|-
TGTGCCAGCAGCCCGTCCGGGCTTGAAGGCTACACCTTC
CASSPSGLEGYTF
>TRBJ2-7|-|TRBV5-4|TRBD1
TGTGCCAGCAGCTTGGGCGGGACAGGGGGAAGTTCCGAGCAGTACTTC
CASSLGGTGGSSEQYF